The entry below describes one T cell receptor beta chain. The target antigen is unknown. UMI-labeled 5' RACE yielded the TRB cDNA libraries. TCRdb derives one entry per CDR3 protein from the 5' RACE reads, leaving out DNA. The sample spans around 130,000 distinct CDR3 sequences; the ten largest clones claim around 0.54%. This entry comes from a study of CXCR3-negative and CXCR3-positive naive CD8 T cells. Study outcomes and limitations: More hydrophobic TRB CDR3s occurred in CXCR3-positive than in CXCR3-negative naive cells. In both naive subsets diversity was comparably high, whereas memory CD8+ cells showed much lower diversity.

The germline V gene has CDR1 SNHLY and CDR2 FYNNEI. The CDR3 contains 17 residues. CD8+ T cell subsets were each sorted in triplicate, 300,000 cells apiece. Naive cells were sorted as CD45RO-, CCR7+, CD27+ and CD95-. Sequencing was carried out using naive CXCR3+ CD8+ T cells from blood. The subset was: CD45RO-CCR7+CD27+CD95- naive CD8+ T cells expressing CXCR3 (TNR3+). The origin of this receptor is a human donor in good health. Some clones in this sample may be carry-over from other donors' samples. The rearrangement joins TRBV2 to TRBJ1-5; the D call from TCRdb, TRBD1, cannot be confirmed without DNA. The CDR3 loop is CASSEGWLQGADQPQHF.